What follows are 15 T cell receptor beta chains derived from one specimen sequenced in a study of response to subunit inactivated influenza vaccine. Via MiXCR, TCRdb re-called the RT-PCR reads, giving one row per CDR3 protein. This table holds 450,000 to 700,000 distinct CDR3 sequences, around 13% found once. Sequenced material: PBMCs from blood, taken roughly 13 days after vaccination. These receptors all come from a man between 45 and 60 years old who received an inactivated influenza vaccine.

The chain joins TRBV20-1 to TRBJ2-7; 10 bases match TRBD1. In germline, CDR1 is DFQATT, CDR2 SNEGSKA (reference sequence). The CDR3 is 14 residues long. V gave up 5 bases and J gave up 1 base; unmatched junction bases: 5. This CDR3 reads CSALPGQGSYEQYF. The DNA of the CDR3 is TGCAGTGCTCTACCGGGACAGGGGTCCTACGAGCAGTACTTC.

This clonotype was seen a few times. The rearrangement links TRBV10-3 to TRBJ2-1; 9 positions match TRBD2. Germline values: CDR1 ENHRY, CDR2 SYGVKD. The V gene end was trimmed by 3 bases and the J gene end by 8 bases; junction bases not matched to a gene: 8. This CDR3 spans 15 amino acids. The CDR3 loop is CAISEPGLAIYEQFF. Written as DNA, the CDR3 is TGTGCCATCAGTGAACCGGGACTAGCTATATATGAGCAGTTCTTC.

This clonotype has only a few counts. V usage is TRBV7-8 and J usage is TRBJ2-5; the D gene is possibly TRBD2 (5 bases). This CDR3 region has 15 residues. V lost 0 bases and J 4 bases, leaving 12 bases between the germline ends. CDR1 is SGHVS and CDR2 is FQNEAQ in the germline V gene. The CDR3 region has the DNA TGTGCCAGCAGCTTAGCCGGGCTAGCTTCAGAGACCCAGTACTTC. It yields the protein CASSLAGLASETQYF.

The rearrangement joins TRBV7-8 to TRBJ2-6; 12 bases match TRBD2. CDR1 is SGHVS, CDR2 FQNEAQ, per germline. The CDR3 is 19 residues long. V lost 1 base to trimming and J lost 2 bases; unmatched junction nucleotides: 6. This chain's CDR3 is CASSLGASGGAAGANVLTF. The CDR3 bases are TGTGCCAGCAGCTTAGGGGCTAGCGGGGGGGCCGCTGGGGCCAACGTCCTGACTTTC.

This sequence joins TRBV24-1 and TRBJ2-5; D perhaps matches TRBD1 (6 bases). V was clipped by 9 bases and J by 5 bases, with 24 bases between them. Germline V gene lookup returns CDR1 KGHDR and CDR2 SFDVKD. The CDR3 sequence is 16 residues long. The DNA of the CDR3 is TGTGCCACCTCCAGGGGCGGAAGAAAGTCAGGGGAGACCCAGTACTTC. Its translation is CATSRGGRKSGETQYF.

The CDR3 loop is CASSRNDRPGGTEAFF. For the CDR3, the DNA is TGTGCCAGCAGCCGAAACGACAGGCCCGGTGGGACTGAAGCTTTCTTT. J is TRBJ1-1 and V is TRBV7-6, with a weak D call TRBD1 (6 bases). The germline V gene encodes CDR1 SGHVS and CDR2 FNYEAQ. The V end was cut by 5 bases, the J end by 5 bases, with 21 bases between. CDR3 length: 16 residues.

The chain combines TRBV7-9 with TRBJ2-3; weak D call: TRBD1 (5 bases). The length of the CDR3 is 14 residues. Trimming cost V 4 bases and J 5 bases, with 13 bases left between them. Per the germline V gene, CDR1 is SEHNR and CDR2 is FQNEAQ (reference sequence). DNA for the CDR3: TGTGCCAGCAGCTCTGGCAGGGTAGGAGATACGCAGTATTTT. Protein: CASSSGRVGDTQYF.

V usage is TRBV7-2 and J usage is TRBJ1-2; 10 bases are a match to TRBD1. CDR1 is SGHTA, CDR2 FQGNSA, per germline. The CDR3 is 15 residues long. Losses at the gene ends were 7 bases for V and 4 bases for J; bases not matched to a gene: 9. CDR3 sequence: CASNPTGGVVYGYTF. CDR3 sequence (DNA): TGTGCCAGCAACCCGACAGGGGGCGTCGTCTATGGCTACACCTTC.

J is TRBJ2-1 and V is TRBV19, with 11 bases fitting TRBD2. There are 15 residues in the CDR3. The germline gives CDR1 LNHDA, CDR2 SQIVND (reference sequence). Trimming cost V 7 bases and J 5 bases; bases outside gene matches: 7. The CDR3 sequence: CASTTLGLADNEQFF. The CDR3, as DNA: TGTGCCAGTACCACCCTGGGACTAGCGGACAATGAGCAGTTCTTC.

This clonotype occurred a few times. The V and J genes are TRBV10-3 and TRBJ2-1; D may be TRBD2 (5 bases). Looked up from germline, CDR1 is ENHRY and CDR2 is SYGVKD. V dropped 4 bases and J dropped 0 bases, with 13 bases sitting between them. CDR3 length equals 16 residues. CDR3 residues: CAISGPRADSYNEQFF. The DNA of the CDR3 is TGTGCCATCAGTGGGCCCAGAGCGGACTCCTACAATGAGCAGTTCTTC.

This clonotype came up a few times. This chain connects TRBV18 to TRBJ1-2; 8 nucleotides align to TRBD1. With V trimmed by 4 bases and J by 4 bases, 8 bases remained unmatched. The germline V gene has CDR1 KGHSH and CDR2 LQKENI. CDR3 size: 15 residues. The CDR3 region is CASSLAGQDFYGYTF. The CDR3, as DNA: TGTGCCAGCTCACTCGCGGGACAGGATTTCTATGGCTACACCTTC.

The chain uses TRBV15 and TRBJ2-7; D is undetermined. The germline V gene encodes CDR1 LNHNV and CDR2 YYDKDF (reference sequence). Trimming removed 3 bases from V and 3 bases from J, with 6 bases in between. The CDR3 consists of 12 residues. The CDR3 DNA reads as TGTGCCACCAGCAGTGGAAACTACGAGCAGTACTTC. Amino acid sequence: CATSSGNYEQYF.

This clonotype showed up many times. The junction departs from the called germline gene at one end, perhaps through a read error. The chain combines TRBV5-1 with TRBJ2-3; 14 bases align to TRBD2. CDR1 is SGHRS, CDR2 YFSETQ, per germline. The CDR3 is made up of 15 amino acids. As DNA, the CDR3 is TGTGCCAGCAGCCCGGGACTAGCGGGAGCAGATACGCAGTATTTT. This encodes CASSPGLAGADTQYF.

This chain joins TRBV12-3 or TRBV12-4 and TRBJ2-1; D might be TRBD1 (6 bases). The CDR3 covers 14 residues. V was clipped by 7 bases and J by 7 bases, with 17 bases between them. The CDR3 DNA follows: TGTGCCAGCACCCCTGAGCCAGGGGCGAATGAGCAGTTCTTC. This translates into CASTPEPGANEQFF.

This clonotype came up many times. V and J are TRBV10-3 and TRBJ2-1, with 7 bases lining up with TRBD2. Germline V gene sequence: CDR1 ENHRY, CDR2 SYGVKD. Trimming cost V 4 bases and J 8 bases; bases outside gene matches: 11. The CDR3 loop spans 15 amino acids. CDR3 region: CAISGMAGVIDEQFF. CDR3 nucleotides: TGTGCCATCAGTGGGATGGCGGGGGTGATCGATGAGCAGTTCTTC.